The next 20 T cell receptor beta chains were all read from a single sample in a study of blood T cell repertoires in COVID-19. Clones were read by immunoSEQ multiplex PCR, and TCRdb kept only the in-frame ones, dropping some. The sample has approximately 380,000 clones, approximately 89% seen once; the top ten hold roughly 0.9%. The sample taken for sequencing was PBMCs or T cells enriched from blood (not recorded which). These receptors came from a middle-aged woman who had been exposed to COVID-19.

This clone turned up a few times. The genes are TRBV7-9 and TRBJ2-2; 7 nucleotides agree with TRBD1. CDR1 and CDR2 from the germline V gene are SEHNR and FQNEAQ (reference sequence). The CDR3 is made up of 15 amino acids. The V segment lost 1 base and the J segment 5 bases; nucleotides outside the gene matches: 4. Written as DNA, the CDR3 is TGTGCCAGCAGCTTAGACAGGGGATGGACCGGGGAGCTGTTTTTT. As protein: CASSLDRGWTGELFF.

This clone was counted only a few times. The V gene is TRBV6-5, the J gene TRBJ1-2, with a weak D call TRBD1 (5 bases). Germline V CDR1 and CDR2: MNHEY, SVGAGI. V lost 6 bases, J lost 7 bases, and 15 bases lay in between. The CDR3 consists of 13 residues. The CDR3 bases are TGTGCCAGCAGCCCGGAGGGGCCGGGTGGCTACACCTTC. As protein: CASSPEGPGGYTF.

The chain carries TRBV19 and TRBJ2-1, with 10 bases that match TRBD2. The junction had 5 bases not matched to a gene; V was cut back by 4 bases and J by 2 bases. The CDR3 is 16 amino acids. The germline V gene has CDR1 LNHDA and CDR2 SQIVND (reference sequence). Here the CDR3 DNA reads TGTGCCAGTAGTAGAATAGCGGGAGGAACCTACAATGAGCAGTTCTTC. Amino acids: CASSRIAGGTYNEQFF.

J is TRBJ2-2 and V is TRBV5-1, with 7 bases lining up with TRBD2. With V trimmed by 4 bases and J by 0 bases, 3 bases remained unmatched. The CDR3 is 15 amino acids. The V gene's germline CDR1 is SGHRS and CDR2 YFSETQ. The CDR3 reads CASSGGGTNTGELFF. The DNA of the CDR3 is TGCGCCAGCAGCGGCGGGGGTACGAACACCGGGGAGCTGTTTTTT.

The chain combines TRBV11-2 with TRBJ1-1, with 7 bases identical to TRBD1. The germline V gene has CDR1 SGHAT and CDR2 FQNNGV. This CDR3 region has 14 residues. The junction had 4 bases not matched to a gene; V was cut back by 1 base and J by 5 bases. CDR3: CASSLAQGRTEAFF. CDR3 in DNA: TGTGCCAGCAGCTTAGCACAGGGGAGGACTGAAGCTTTCTTT.

The V and J genes are TRBV7-9 and TRBJ1-3, with 9 positions matching TRBD1. V was clipped by 5 bases and J by 4 bases; unmatched bases: 9. Germline values: CDR1 SEHNR, CDR2 FQNEAQ (reference sequence). This CDR3 comprises 16 residues. CDR3 protein: CASSQPGTGNGNTIYF. The CDR3 DNA follows: TGTGCCAGCAGCCAACCCGGGACAGGGAACGGAAACACCATATATTTT. The variable domain in full, completed from reference TRBV7-9 and TRBJ1-3, reads DTGVSQNPRHKITKRGQNVTFRCDPISEHNRLYWYRQTLGQGPEFLTYFQNEAQLEKSRLLSDRFSAERPKGSFSTLEIQRTEQGDSAMYLCASSQPGTGNGNTIYFGEGSWLTVV.

V is TRBV19 and J is TRBJ2-1, with 7 bases fitting TRBD1. Germline V gene data show CDR1 as LNHDA and CDR2 as SQIVND (reference sequence). The V gene end was trimmed by 5 bases and the J gene end by 7 bases; junction bases not matched to a gene: 8. The CDR3 extends over 14 amino acids. CDR3 region: CASSPRDSSNEQFF. CDR3 DNA: TGTGCCAGTAGTCCTAGGGACAGTTCGAATGAGCAGTTCTTC.

V is TRBV29-1 and J is TRBJ1-3; D unresolved. Germline CDR1 SQVTM, CDR2 ANQGSEA. V gave up 3 bases and J gave up 4 bases, with 13 bases separating them. The CDR3 loop spans 14 amino acids. The CDR3 bases are TGCAGCGTTGACGAGGGAGATCCCGGAAACACCATATATTTT. Residues: CSVDEGDPGNTIYF.

The genes are TRBV19 and TRBJ2-3; D is ambiguous. The V end lost 2 bases, the J end lost 6 bases, and 21 bases lay between the germline ends. Looked up from germline, CDR1 is LNHDA and CDR2 is SQIVND (reference sequence). This CDR3 comprises 17 residues. CDR3 in DNA: TGTGCCAGTAGTATATTCTTTTCGGAGATAAGTTCCGATACGCAGTATTTT. Translated, it gives CASSIFFSEISSDTQYF.

This clone was seen just once. The chain carries TRBV3-1 (or the pseudogene TRBV3-2) and TRBJ2-1; possible D gene TRBD2, 7 bases. Germline-derived CDR1 and CDR2 are LGHDT and YNNKEL (reference sequence). Trimming stripped 4 bases from V and 5 bases from J, with 15 bases between. The CDR3 sequence is 15 residues long. DNA for the CDR3: TGTGCCAGCAGCCCCCGGAGGGGGGGAAACAATGAGCAGTTCTTC. Translated, it gives CASSPRRGGNNEQFF.

The V and J genes are TRBV18 and TRBJ1-1; tentative D call: TRBD1 (6 bases). Germline loops: CDR1 KGHSH, CDR2 LQKENI. Between the trimmed V and J ends, which lost 5 bases and 6 bases, there was a span of 16 bases. The CDR3 has 14 residues. The CDR3 DNA follows: TGTGCCAGCTCAAAACAGGGTGCCGCCGCTGAAGCTTTCTTT. The encoded protein is CASSKQGAAAEAFF. Filled out from reference TRBV18 and TRBJ1-1, the complete variable domain reads NAGVMQNPRHLVRRRGQEARLRCSPMKGHSHVYWYRQLPEEGLKFMVYLQKENIIDESGMPKERFSAEFPKEGPSILRIQQVVRGDSAAYFCASSKQGAAAEAFFGQGTRLTVV.

The chain carries TRBV10-1 and TRBJ2-5; tentative D call: TRBD2 (6 bases). The V and J ends lost 0 bases and 6 bases respectively, with 14 bases between them. Germline V gives CDR1 WNHNN, CDR2 SYGVQD (reference sequence). This CDR3 comprises 15 residues. The CDR3 DNA reads as TGCGCCAGCAGTGAGTCGCGGGGTGGTGGAAAGACCCAGTACTTC. Its protein product is CASSESRGGGKTQYF.

The V and J genes are TRBV19 and TRBJ1-5; D is undetermined. From germline, CDR1 is LNHDA and CDR2 SQIVND (reference sequence). Between the trimmed V and J ends, which lost 3 bases and 2 bases, there was a span of 11 bases. The CDR3 extends over 15 amino acids. CDR3 region: CASSILRRGNQPQHF. The CDR3 coding sequence is TGTGCCAGTAGTATCCTTCGGAGGGGCAATCAGCCCCAGCATTTT.

This rearrangement joins TRBV5-6 to TRBJ2-7, with D unresolved. Germline V gene sequence: CDR1 SGHDT, CDR2 YYEEEE. The CDR3 length is 11 residues. V was pared by 3 bases and J by 5 bases, with 6 bases between. The CDR3 DNA is TGTGCCAGCAGCTCCCTCCACGAGCAGTACTTC. Amino acids: CASSSLHEQYF.

Comments on this clone: At the DNA level, this CDR3 is encoded by other sequences in the same sample as well. The rearrangement joins TRBV12-3 or TRBV12-4 to TRBJ2-7; no definite D call. Trimming cost V 4 bases and J 2 bases, with 3 bases left between them. The CDR3 is made up of 11 amino acids. The CDR3 bases are TGTGCCAGCAGTTCTGCCTACGAGCAGTACTTC. Translating it yields CASSSAYEQYF.

This clone was seen just once. This chain connects TRBV20-1 to TRBJ1-4; possible D gene TRBD1, 5 bases. V lost 3 bases, J lost 6 bases, and 14 bases lay in between. This CDR3 has 14 residues. From germline, CDR1 is DFQATT and CDR2 SNEGSKA (reference sequence). This CDR3 reads CSASLGGLDEKLFF. DNA for the CDR3: TGCAGTGCTAGTTTGGGGGGATTGGATGAAAAACTGTTTTTT.

This chain connects TRBV27 to TRBJ2-7; TRBD2 matches 9 bases. This CDR3 contains 19 residues. Trimming at V came to 5 bases and at J to 0 bases, leaving 17 bases not matched to a gene. Germline V lookup: CDR1 MNHEY, CDR2 SMNVEV (reference sequence). CDR3 coding DNA: TGTGCCAGCAGTCGATCCGGGACTGGCGGGGGGGTCTACTCCTACGAGCAGTACTTC. Translated, it gives CASSRSGTGGGVYSYEQYF.

The chain combines TRBV18 with TRBJ1-2; D remains ambiguous. The V and J ends lost 3 bases and 8 bases respectively, with 10 bases between them. The germline V gene has CDR1 KGHSH and CDR2 LQKENI. This CDR3 contains 12 residues. CDR3 in DNA: TGTGCCAGCTCACCCCCTTTGGGCGGCTACACCTTC. This sequence encodes CASSPPLGGYTF.

Note on this clone: Since no conserved phenylalanine or tryptophan closes the CDR3, a read error is the likely cause. The limits of the CDR3 on the DNA are not certain, so only TCRdb's listed CDR3 is given. CDR3 protein: CASSKNPERRALLG. The chain is built from TRBV21-1 and TRBJ2-4; the tabulated D call, TRBD2, remains unverified against the DNA. TRBV21-1 is noted as a pseudogene. The CDR3 is 14 residues long, counting both termini.

The chain has TRBV5-1 and TRBJ2-1, with 8 bases that match TRBD1. This CDR3 is built from 14 residues. The ends lost 7 bases at V and 4 bases at J; junction bases unmatched: 7. Germline V lookup: CDR1 SGHRS, CDR2 YFSETQ. CDR3 sequence reads: CASGMTGEYNEQFF. CDR3 nucleotides: TGCGCCAGCGGGATGACAGGGGAGTACAATGAGCAGTTCTTC. The whole variable domain, filled in from reference TRBV5-1 and TRBJ2-1, reads KAGVTQTPRYLIKTRGQQVTLSCSPISGHRSVSWYQQTPGQGLQFLFEYFSETQRNKGNFPGRFSGRQFSNSRSEMNVSTLELGDSALYLCASGMTGEYNEQFFGPGTRLTVL.